This T cell receptor (beta chain) derives from a study of control samples from healthy donors and cancer patients. CDR1 is SGHKS, CDR2 YYEKEE, per germline (reference sequence). V gave up 4 bases and J gave up 0 bases; unmatched junction bases: 7. The CDR3 has 16 amino acids. Assay: immunoSEQ multiplex PCR; the TCRdb copy retains only in-frame clones and omits some. The sample has some 74,000 clones, approximately 94% seen once. Sequenced sample: blood. The source is a woman in her 30s in good health. The chain combines TRBV5-5 with TRBJ2-1, with 7 bases that match TRBD1. CDR3 in DNA: TGTGCCAGCAGCCAAACAGGGGAATCCTCCTACAATGAGCAGTTCTTC. Translation gives CASSQTGESSYNEQFF.